The 21 T cell receptor beta chains below were found in one sample sequenced in a study of T cells in Graves' hyperthyroidism and ophthalmopathy. It was RNA transcripts that yielded the amplified TCR beta CDR3 regions. The TCR CDR3 first-round RT-PCR relied on the HTBI primer set. TCRdb independently ran MiXCR on the multiplex PCR reads; one entry per CDR3 protein. The sample lists 250,000 to 350,000 distinct CDR3 sequences; more than 15% were seen once. Sequenced input: blood. The receptor set was obtained from a woman aged 55-75 years with Graves' ophthalmopathy.

The V gene is TRBV9, the J gene TRBJ1-6, with no clear D. Germline V gene data show CDR1 as SGDLS and CDR2 as YYNGEE. The CDR3 spans 16 residues. V shed 1 base and J shed 8 bases, with 16 bases lying between them. The CDR3 sequence: CASSVNPGGQDSPLHF. Written as DNA, the CDR3 is TGTGCCAGCAGCGTAAATCCGGGCGGGCAAGATTCACCCCTCCACTTT.

This clonotype was seen only a few times. The chain employs TRBV11-2 and TRBJ2-7; 13 nucleotides line up with TRBD2. The germline CDR1 and CDR2 sequences are SGHAT and FQNNGV. CDR3 length: 16 residues. V lost 4 bases and J lost 7; bases outside the gene matches: 10. This chain's CDR3 is CASSSLRRLAGGEQYF. Written as DNA, the CDR3 is TGTGCCAGCAGCTCCCTCCGACGACTAGCGGGAGGAGAGCAGTACTTC.

This clonotype was counted ten times or more. The J gene is TRBJ2-1, the V gene TRBV7-6; 8 bases agree with TRBD1. Germline V gives CDR1 SGHVS, CDR2 FNYEAQ. This CDR3 spans 17 amino acids. Trimming removed 3 bases from V and 7 bases from J; junction bases left unmatched: 14. CDR3 residues: CASSFEPTGTGRNEQFF. The DNA for the CDR3 is TGTGCCAGCAGCTTTGAACCGACCGGGACAGGTCGAAATGAGCAGTTCTTC.

As for this clonotype: A single base separates this from a much larger clone, so it may be a read error. This chain uses TRBV6-1 with TRBJ2-1, with 7 nucleotides matching TRBD2. The CDR3 totals 15 residues. In germline, CDR1 is MNHNS, CDR2 SASEGT. V was pared by 7 bases and J by 7 bases, with 13 bases of the junction left unmatched. CDR3 nucleotides: TGTGCCAGCAACCGGCCCGGCGGGGGAGTTAATGAGCAGTTCTTC. Translated, it gives CASNRPGGGVNEQFF.

The chain recombines TRBV30 with TRBJ1-4, with D perhaps matching TRBD1 (5 bases). Germline-derived CDR1 and CDR2 are GTSNPN and SVGIG (reference sequence). The CDR3 sequence is 14 residues long. The V gene lost 2 bases and the J gene lost 11 bases, with 18 bases spanning the gap. CDR3: CAWSMSGISRKLFF. In DNA form, the CDR3 reads TGTGCCTGGAGTATGTCAGGGATATCAAGGAAACTGTTTTTT.

This clonotype was detected ten times or more. The chain joins TRBV2 to TRBJ1-1; D is ambiguous. V was trimmed by 0 bases and J by 10 bases, leaving 12 bases between them. CDR3 length: 13 residues. Looked up from germline, CDR1 is SNHLY and CDR2 is FYNNEI. The DNA for the CDR3 is TGTGCCAGCAGTGAAGCCGAGGGAGGGAGAGCTTTCTTT. The encoded protein is CASSEAEGGRAFF.

This chain joins TRBV19 and TRBJ1-2; perhaps TRBD1 as D (6 bases). V was shortened by 3 bases and J by 2 bases, with 13 bases between the two germline ends. The CDR3 runs 15 residues. From germline, CDR1 is LNHDA and CDR2 SQIVND (reference sequence). CDR3 loop: CASSIGQQLNYGYTF. In DNA form, the CDR3 reads TGTGCCAGTAGTATCGGACAGCAGCTGAACTATGGCTACACCTTC. The whole variable domain, remainder taken from reference TRBV19 and TRBJ1-2, is DGGITQSPKYLFRKEGQNVTLSCEQNLNHDAMYWYRQDPGQGLRLIYYSQIVNDFQKGDIAEGYSVSREKKESFPLTVTSAQKNPTAFYLCASSIGQQLNYGYTFGSGTRLTVV.

This clonotype occurred many times. The chain joins TRBV11-2 to TRBJ2-1; TRBD2 is a possible D gene (6 bases). The CDR3 totals 14 residues. Germline lookup yields CDR1 SGHAT and CDR2 FQNNGV. Trimming stripped 0 bases from V and 10 bases from J, with 13 bases between. The CDR3 loop reads CASSLDRLAQEQFF. The CDR3 DNA reads TGTGCCAGCAGCTTAGATCGGCTAGCGCAAGAGCAGTTCTTC.

Ten or more counts support this clonotype. The J gene is TRBJ1-6, the V gene TRBV12-3 or TRBV12-4, with no clear D. This CDR3 has 15 residues. V was pared by 5 bases and J by 9 bases, with 17 bases between. The CDR3 region is CASSARELYGSPLHF. CDR3 DNA sequence: TGTGCCAGCAGTGCCCGGGAATTATACGGTTCACCCCTCCACTTT.

This clonotype was counted ten times or more. This sequence joins TRBV6-2 or TRBV6-3 and TRBJ2-7; D is possibly TRBD1 or TRBD2 (5 bases each). There are 16 residues in the CDR3. Trimming cost V 5 bases and J 1 base, with 18 bases left between them. Germline CDR1 is MNHEY and CDR2 is SVGEGT. CDR3 sequence: CASSPIGTVGSYEQYF. DNA of the CDR3: TGTGCCAGCAGTCCCATCGGGACCGTAGGTTCCTACGAGCAGTACTTC.

This clonotype was found many times. V gene TRBV3-1 combines with J gene TRBJ2-5; 8 bases align to TRBD1. The V and J ends lost 4 bases and 3 bases, in that order; junction bases with no gene match: 13. This CDR3 has 17 amino acids. Looked up from germline, CDR1 is LGHDT and CDR2 is YNNKEL (reference sequence). The CDR3 region is CASSPREDRGKKETQYF. CDR3 sequence (DNA): TGTGCCAGCAGCCCCCGAGAAGACAGGGGAAAAAAAGAGACCCAGTACTTC.

V and J are TRBV19 and TRBJ2-7, with TRBD2 identical over 10 bases. CDR3 length: 15 residues. With V trimmed by 6 bases and J by 3 bases, 8 bases remained unmatched. The germline CDR1 and CDR2 sequences are LNHDA and SQIVND (reference sequence). CDR3 region: CASRDASGSIYEQYF. DNA of the CDR3: TGTGCCAGTAGAGACGCTAGCGGGAGTATCTACGAGCAGTACTTC.

The rearrangement uses TRBV10-3 and TRBJ2-5, with a weak D call TRBD2 (5 bases). Germline lookup yields CDR1 ENHRY and CDR2 SYGVKD. The germline V and J ends were trimmed by 6 bases and 5 bases, with 10 bases remaining between them. The CDR3 is made up of 12 amino acids. The CDR3 DNA sequence: TGTGCCATCAGACGTGGCGGGGAGACCCAGTACTTC. Residues: CAIRRGGETQYF.

The sample holds many counts of this clonotype. The chain's CDR3 is CASRDGIMEQYF. The CDR3 DNA follows: TGTGCCAGCAGGGACGGGATCATGGAGCAGTACTTC. The V and J genes are TRBV6-1 and TRBJ2-7; weak D call: TRBD2 (5 bases). The germline CDR1 and CDR2 sequences are MNHNS and SASEGT. V was shortened by 6 bases and J by 7 bases, with 13 bases between the two germline ends. The CDR3 runs to 12 residues.

This rearrangement joins TRBV6-2 or TRBV6-3 to TRBJ1-5; D possibly corresponds to TRBD1 (6 bases). The length of the CDR3 is 14 residues. V shed 6 bases and J shed 4 bases, with 13 bases lying between them. Germline V CDR1 and CDR2: MNHEY, SVGEGT. Here the CDR3 DNA reads TGTGCCAGCAGCCGCGGACAGACGAATCAGCCCCAGCATTTT. This translates into CASSRGQTNQPQHF.

There are many counts of this clonotype. The rearrangement uses TRBV18 and TRBJ2-1; D is perhaps TRBD1 or TRBD2 (6 bases each). In germline, CDR1 is KGHSH, CDR2 LQKENI. Trimming stripped 4 bases from V and 9 bases from J, with 22 bases between. The CDR3 is made up of 16 amino acids. The CDR3: CASSLLQGRSGGEQFF. CDR3 DNA: TGTGCCAGCTCACTACTACAGGGACGATCCGGGGGTGAGCAGTTCTTC.

The J gene is TRBJ2-3, the V gene TRBV7-2, with D possibly matching TRBD2 (6 bases). Trimming removed 3 bases from V and 9 bases from J, with 22 bases in between. Germline CDR1 SGHTA, CDR2 FQGNSA. The CDR3 spans 16 residues. DNA for the CDR3: TGTGCCAGCAGCTTCCTCGGGGGACCGTACACGGAGACGCAGTATTTT. The encoded protein is CASSFLGGPYTETQYF.

This clonotype was seen only a few times. The V gene is TRBV29-1, the J gene TRBJ1-2, with D possibly TRBD1 on 5 matching bases. The CDR3 spans 10 residues. The V gene lost 3 bases and the J gene lost 6 bases, with 5 bases spanning the gap. CDR1 SQVTM and CDR2 ANQGSEA come from the germline V gene. CDR3 region: CSVDRDGYTF. CDR3 sequence (DNA): TGCAGCGTTGACAGGGATGGCTACACCTTC.

This clonotype showed up many times. The chain is built from TRBV7-9 and TRBJ2-1, with 15 bases lining up with TRBD2. This CDR3 has 15 residues. Per the germline V gene, CDR1 is SEHNR and CDR2 is FQNEAQ (reference sequence). Trimming at V came to 5 bases and at J to 10 bases, leaving 6 bases not matched to a gene. CDR3 DNA: TGTGCCAGCAGCAAAGGACTAGCGGGAGGGGGGGAGCAGTTCTTC. It specifies CASSKGLAGGGEQFF. Variable domain in full (rest from reference TRBV7-9 and TRBJ2-1): DTGVSQNPRHKITKRGQNVTFRCDPISEHNRLYWYRQTLGQGPEFLTYFQNEAQLEKSRLLSDRFSAERPKGSFSTLEIQRTEQGDSAMYLCASSKGLAGGGEQFFGPGTRLTVL.

On this clonotype: This could be a read error, since a much larger clone is one nucleotide away. This chain uses TRBV5-1 with TRBJ1-2, with D perhaps TRBD1 (5 bases). Germline V lookup: CDR1 SGHRS, CDR2 YFSETQ. This CDR3 has 15 amino acids. DNA for the CDR3: TGCCCCAGCAGCTTGTCCGGGACGTCAAGCTATGGCTACACCTTC. This gives the protein CPSSLSGTSSYGYTF.

This clonotype was counted many times. The gene calls are TRBV20-1 and TRBJ2-3; TRBD2 agrees at 7 bases. Unmatched junction bases numbered 7, after V lost 0 bases and J lost 4 bases. The CDR3 totals 15 residues. CDR1 and CDR2 (germline): DFQATT, SNEGSKA (reference sequence). This chain's CDR3 is CSARDSAGSPDTQYF. The CDR3 region has the DNA TGCAGTGCTAGAGATTCAGCGGGAAGCCCAGATACGCAGTATTTT.